This T cell receptor (beta chain) was found in a study of cytomegalovirus exposure and HLA in healthy donors. CDR1 WNHNN and CDR2 SYGVQD come from the germline V gene (reference sequence). V lost 8 bases to trimming and J lost 3 bases; unmatched junction nucleotides: 12. The length of the CDR3 is 17 residues. Vbeta (60) and Jbeta (13) primers were used in the PCR. In the authors' methods: Counted up in a later analysis, unique TCR beta chains came to approximately 77 million, with about 9.9 million shared. Profiled with immunoSEQ multiplex PCR; TCRdb holds only in-frame clones, not every one. Clone size and V and J calls were adopted from that table, with D and trimming inferred from the DNA. Of tens of thousands of clones in the sample, over 70% were seen once.

Specimen: PBMCs. The genes are TRBV10-1 and TRBJ2-5; 13 nucleotides line up with TRBD2. The clonotype comes from a male donor in good health and CMV-seropositive. The CDR3 bases are TGCGCCAGCTTGACTAGCGGGGGGACTACGCCTAAAGAGACCCAGTACTTC. This codes for CASLTSGGTTPKETQYF.